These T cell receptor beta chains were read from a single sample in a study of blood T cells in healthy people across ages. Via MiXCR, TCRdb re-called the 5' RACE reads, giving one row per CDR3 protein. The repertoire consists of 1,500,000 or so distinct CDR3 sequences, with roughly 43% occurring once and the leading ten covering over 3.5%. Sequencing input: blood. These receptors came from a woman under 30 in good health. CDR3s include the opening cysteine and the closing phenylalanine or tryptophan. D genes are given only for firm matches. Clone size is stated in some rows and not others, as once, few, many or a class when expanded.

j_gene,d_gene,v_gene,abundance,CDR3nt,CDR3aa
TRBJ2-1,NA,TRBV2,few,TGTGCCAGCAGTGAAGCGCTAGGGGGCTCCTACAATGAGCAGTTCTTC,CASSEALGGSYNEQFF
TRBJ2-1,TRBD2,TRBV7-9,few,TGTGCCAGCAGCTCCAGCGGGGATCTCTCCTACAATGAGCAGTTCTTC,CASSSSGDLSYNEQFF
TRBJ1-2,NA,TRBV10-3,NA,TGTGCCATCAATCCCCAGGGGACCTCTAACTATGGCTACACCTTC,CAINPQGTSNYGYTF
TRBJ1-2,NA,TRBV24-1,NA,TGTGCCACGTCCCGGGGCAGTACAGATGGCTACACCTTC,CATSRGSTDGYTF
TRBJ2-7,NA,TRBV7-2,once,TGTGCCAGCAGCCAAGGGACACCGGCCTACAATGAGCAGTACTTC,CASSQGTPAYNEQYF
TRBJ2-5,NA,TRBV29-1,NA,TGCAGCGTTGCTTGGCAGGGGAAAGAGACCCAGTACTTC,CSVAWQGKETQYF
TRBJ2-1,NA,TRBV4-1,NA,TGCGCCAGCAGCCAAGATAAGGCCTTTCGGGGGTACAATGAGCAGTTCTTC,CASSQDKAFRGYNEQFF
TRBJ2-3,NA,TRBV9,many,TGTGCCAGCAGCGCGTTCACGGATACGCAGTATTTT,CASSAFTDTQYF
TRBJ2-1,TRBD2,TRBV12-3/TRBV12-4,NA,TGTGCCAGCAGTTTAGAAGGACTAGCGGGGTTAAATGAGCAGTTCTTC,CASSLEGLAGLNEQFF
TRBJ1-4,NA,TRBV6-1,NA,TGTGCCAGCAGTGAACGGGCGGAAAATGAAAAACTGTTTTTT,CASSERAENEKLFF
TRBJ2-5,NA,TRBV4-1,few,TGCGCCAGTAGTCGGGCCGCCTGGAGAGAGACCCAGTACTTC,CASSRAAWRETQYF
TRBJ2-3,TRBD2,TRBV7-2,few,TGTGCCAGCAGCTCTAGCGGGGGACCAGATACGCAGTATTTT,CASSSSGGPDTQYF
TRBJ2-2,NA,TRBV20-1,few,TGCAGTGCTAGAGCCCCGGGGGGCGTTGGGCTGTTTTTT,CSARAPGGVGLFF
TRBJ2-7,TRBD2,TRBV7-6,NA,TGTGCCAGCAGCTTAGGGACTAGCTTCGGCTACGAGCAGTACTTC,CASSLGTSFGYEQYF
TRBJ2-3,NA,TRBV7-2,many,TGTGCCAGCAGCTTAATGGATACGCAGTATTTT,CASSLMDTQYF
TRBJ2-1,NA,TRBV5-1,NA,TGCGCCAGCAGCTGGAATCGTGGCAATGAGCAGTTCTTC,CASSWNRGNEQFF
TRBJ1-2,NA,TRBV5-5,few,TGTGCCAGCAGCTTGGGTCCGGGGCGAAACTATGGCTACACCTTC,CASSLGPGRNYGYTF
TRBJ2-7,NA,TRBV7-9,NA,TGTGCCAGCAGCCTCCGACAGGGACTTGACTACAATGAGCAGTACTTC,CASSLRQGLDYNEQYF
TRBJ2-3,NA,TRBV20-1,few,TGCAGTGCTAGGCGTCCCCGAGGGACAGATACGCAGTATTTT,CSARRPRGTDTQYF
TRBJ2-7,NA,TRBV9,few,TGTGCCAGCAGCGTAGCGGCAGGAAACTACGAGCAGTACTTC,CASSVAAGNYEQYF